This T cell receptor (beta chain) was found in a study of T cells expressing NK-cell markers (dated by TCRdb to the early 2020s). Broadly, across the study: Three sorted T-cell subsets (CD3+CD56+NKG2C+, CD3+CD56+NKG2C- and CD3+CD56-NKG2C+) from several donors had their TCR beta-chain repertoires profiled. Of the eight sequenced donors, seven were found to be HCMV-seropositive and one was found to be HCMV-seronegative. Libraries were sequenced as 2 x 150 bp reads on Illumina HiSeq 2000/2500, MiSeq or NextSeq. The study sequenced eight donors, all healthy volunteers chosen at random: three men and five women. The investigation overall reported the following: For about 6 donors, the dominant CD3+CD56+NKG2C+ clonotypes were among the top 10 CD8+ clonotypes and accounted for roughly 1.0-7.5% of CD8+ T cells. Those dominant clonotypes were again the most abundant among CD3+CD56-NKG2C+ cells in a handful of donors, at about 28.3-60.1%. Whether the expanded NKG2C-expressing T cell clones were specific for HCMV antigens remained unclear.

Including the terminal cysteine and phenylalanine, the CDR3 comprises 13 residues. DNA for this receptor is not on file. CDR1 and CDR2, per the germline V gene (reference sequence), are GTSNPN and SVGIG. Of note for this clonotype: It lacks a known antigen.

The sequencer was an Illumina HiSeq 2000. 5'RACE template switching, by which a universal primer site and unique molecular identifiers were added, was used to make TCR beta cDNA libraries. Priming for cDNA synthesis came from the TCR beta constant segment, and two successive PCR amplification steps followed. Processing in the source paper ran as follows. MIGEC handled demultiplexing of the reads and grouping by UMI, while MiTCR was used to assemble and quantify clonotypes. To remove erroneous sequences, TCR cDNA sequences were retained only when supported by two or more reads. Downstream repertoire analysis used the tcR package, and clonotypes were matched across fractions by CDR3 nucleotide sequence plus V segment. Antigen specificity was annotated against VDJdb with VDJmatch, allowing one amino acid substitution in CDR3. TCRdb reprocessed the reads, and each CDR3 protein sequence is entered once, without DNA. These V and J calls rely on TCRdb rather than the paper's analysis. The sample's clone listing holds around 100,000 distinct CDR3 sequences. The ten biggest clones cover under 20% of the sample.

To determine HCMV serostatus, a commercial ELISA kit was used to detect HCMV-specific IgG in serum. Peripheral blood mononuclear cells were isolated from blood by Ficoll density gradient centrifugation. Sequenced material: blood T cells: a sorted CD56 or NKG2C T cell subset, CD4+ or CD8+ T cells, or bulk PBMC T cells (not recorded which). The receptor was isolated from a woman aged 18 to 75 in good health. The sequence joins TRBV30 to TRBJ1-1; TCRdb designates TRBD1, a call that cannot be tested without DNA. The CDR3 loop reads CAWSEGRGTEAFF.